Listed here are 20 T cell receptor beta chains from one sample, sequenced in a study of blood T cells in healthy people across ages. Primers used in a second PCR of about 6 to 11 cycles were a sample-barcoded 5' primer and a J-beta primer mix. TCRdb called the 5' RACE reads again in MiXCR, with one record for every CDR3 protein. The sample gives about 1.7 million distinct CDR3 sequences, 25% to 30% of which show up once; 7.7% is in the top ten. The sample taken for sequencing was blood. All receptors derive from a woman in her twenties or thirties in good health.

V is TRBV20-1 and J is TRBJ2-1, with 15 nucleotides matching TRBD2. V gave up 0 bases and J gave up 8 bases; unmatched junction bases: 8. Germline V lookup: CDR1 DFQATT, CDR2 SNEGSKA (reference sequence). This CDR3 is built from 17 residues. CDR3 nucleotide sequence: TGCAGTGCTAGAGATCGAACCGGGACTAGCGGGAGGTATGAGCAGTTCTTC. Its protein is CSARDRTGTSGRYEQFF.

This clonotype was seen more than once but under ten times. The V call is TRBV20-1, the J call TRBJ2-3; 9 bases match TRBD2. Germline V CDR1 and CDR2: DFQATT, SNEGSKA (reference sequence). With V trimmed by 5 bases and J by 2 bases, 8 bases remained unmatched. The length of the CDR3 is 15 residues. The CDR3 protein is CSAESGGTYTDTQYF. CDR3 sequence (DNA): TGCAGTGCTGAAAGCGGGGGGACCTACACAGATACGCAGTATTTT.

This clonotype was observed once. The rearrangement links TRBV12-3 or TRBV12-4 to TRBJ2-5; D unresolved. Gene TRBJ2-7 matches the end of the DNA better, so the J call may be wrong. The CDR3 runs to 15 residues. This CDR3 reads CASSPTCGVVYEQYF. The CDR3 DNA reads as TGTGCCAGCAGCCCCACATGCGGAGTGGTCTACGAGCAGTACTTC.

The J gene is TRBJ2-7, the V gene TRBV7-2; TRBD2 is a possible D gene (6 bases). Trimming removed 5 bases from V and 4 bases from J, with 18 bases in between. The CDR3 length is 15 residues. Germline V gene data show CDR1 as SGHTA and CDR2 as FQGNSA. The CDR3 DNA is TGTGCCAGCAGCCCGGGACTCGTCTCCAATTACGAGCAGTACTTC. Protein product: CASSPGLVSNYEQYF.

This clonotype was counted many times. In nucleotides, the CDR3 is TGCGCCAGCAGCTTGGGTGACATCACCCCCGAGCAGTACTTC. Its protein is CASSLGDITPEQYF. The V call is TRBV5-1, the J call TRBJ2-7, with D unclear. This CDR3 spans 14 amino acids. V gave up 0 bases and J gave up 6 bases, with 13 bases separating them. The germline gives CDR1 SGHRS, CDR2 YFSETQ. Looking up the rest from reference TRBV5-1 and TRBJ2-7 gives the full variable domain: KAGVTQTPRYLIKTRGQQVTLSCSPISGHRSVSWYQQTPGQGLQFLFEYFSETQRNKGNFPGRFSGRQFSNSRSEMNVSTLELGDSALYLCASSLGDITPEQYFGPGTRLTVT.

The chain employs TRBV3-1 and TRBJ2-3; D unresolved. Trimming shortened V by 2 bases and J by 4 bases, and 7 bases separated the two germline ends. CDR3 length: 13 amino acids. Germline values: CDR1 LGHDT, CDR2 YNNKEL (reference sequence). The CDR3 sequence: CASSQPSADTQYF. CDR3 sequence (DNA): TGTGCCAGCAGCCAACCTTCTGCAGATACGCAGTATTTT.

In regard to this clonotype: Germline is not matched at one junction end, which may reflect a read error. The chain has TRBV7-7 and TRBJ2-5; D may correspond to TRBD1 or TRBD2 (5 bases each). CDR3 length: 13 residues. CDR1 and CDR2 from the germline V gene are SSHAT and FNYEAQ (reference sequence). CDR3 nucleotide sequence: TGTACCAGCAGCCAACAGGACTGGGAGACCCAGTACTTC. This sequence encodes CTSSQQDWETQYF. Looking up the rest from reference TRBV7-7 and TRBJ2-5 gives the full variable domain: GAGVSQSPRYKVTKRGQDVTLRCDPISSHATLYWYQQALGQGPEFLTYFNYEAQPDKSGLPSDRFSAERPEGSISTLTIQRTEQRDSAMYRCTSSQQDWETQYFGPGTRLLVL.

This clonotype was seen just once. The junction departs from the called germline gene at one end, perhaps through a read error. V is TRBV27 and J is TRBJ1-6; no clear D. The CDR3 covers 17 residues. Looked up from germline, CDR1 is MNHEY and CDR2 is SMNVEV (reference sequence). The CDR3 loop is CASSLGIGSSYNSPPHF. Here the CDR3 DNA reads TGTGCCAGTAGTTTGGGGATCGGGAGCTCCTATAATTCACCCCCCCACTTT.

The V and J genes are TRBV4-2 and TRBJ2-7; D may correspond to TRBD1 or TRBD2 (5 bases each). CDR3 length: 16 amino acids. Trimming removed 1 base at V and 2 bases at J, with 15 bases between. Germline assignment: CDR1 LGHNA and CDR2 YNFKEQ. The CDR3 loop is CASSQVGPGGPYEQYF. CDR3 sequence (DNA): TGTGCCAGCAGCCAAGTGGGGCCAGGAGGTCCCTACGAGCAGTACTTC.

The chain uses TRBV12-3 or TRBV12-4 and TRBJ2-3; tentative D call: TRBD2 (7 bases). The CDR3 is 21 residues long. Trimming stripped 11 bases from V and 5 bases from J, with 41 bases between. The CDR3 here is CAGDLQQGSNLAGVEGDTQYF. The CDR3, as DNA: TGTGCCGGCGACCTACAACAGGGATCAAACCTGGCGGGAGTAGAAGGAGATACGCAGTATTTT.

V usage is TRBV5-1 and J usage is TRBJ2-6; D not certain. CDR1 and CDR2 (germline): SGHRS, YFSETQ. V lost 0 bases and J 1 base, leaving 11 bases between the germline ends. The CDR3 is made up of 17 amino acids. In DNA, the CDR3 is TGCGCCAGCAGCTTGGAAGGACCATCATCTGGGGCCAACGTCCTGACTTTC. Its translation: CASSLEGPSSGANVLTF.

Details on this clonotype: A much larger clone differs by one base, so this may be a read error. This rearrangement joins TRBV29-1 to TRBJ1-1; D ambiguous. CDR3 length equals 15 residues. From germline, CDR1 is SQVTM and CDR2 ANQGSEA. V was pared by 3 bases and J by 3 bases, with 17 bases between. The CDR3, as DNA: TGCAGCGTTGACGAGGGTGGTCAATGGGACACTGAAGCTTTCTTT. As protein: CSVDEGGQWDTEAFF.

The chain is built from TRBV5-5 and TRBJ2-3, with D maybe TRBD1 (5 bases). There are 16 residues in the CDR3. With 1 base removed from V and 0 bases from J, the gap between germline ends came to 12 bases. CDR1 SGHKS and CDR2 YYEKEE come from the germline V gene (reference sequence). As DNA, the CDR3 is TGTGCCAGCAGCTTGATTAGGGGTTCTAGCACAGATACGCAGTATTTT. Its protein is CASSLIRGSSTDTQYF. Variable domain in full (rest from reference TRBV5-5 and TRBJ2-3): DAGVTQSPTHLIKTRGQQVTLRCSPISGHKSVSWYQQVLGQGPQFIFQYYEKEERGRGNFPDRFSARQFPNYSSELNVNALLLGDSALYLCASSLIRGSSTDTQYFGPGTRLTVL.

The chain recombines TRBV6-2 or TRBV6-3 with TRBJ2-3; D is unresolved. Germline V gives CDR1 MNHEY, CDR2 SVGEGT. The CDR3 runs 16 residues. Trimming took off 6 bases at V and 2 bases at J, with 18 bases between the two ends. CDR3 DNA: TGTGCCAGCAGCGGCCACGGCAGCCAAGTCACAGATACGCAGTATTTT. It encodes CASSGHGSQVTDTQYF.

A few counts support this clonotype. The rearrangement links TRBV9 to TRBJ1-2; TRBD1 might be the D (6 bases). The length of the CDR3 is 16 residues. Trimming took off 4 bases at V and 7 bases at J, with 23 bases between the two ends. Germline values: CDR1 SGDLS, CDR2 YYNGEE. CDR3 sequence: CASSLYRDKAASGYTF. For the CDR3, the DNA is TGTGCCAGCAGCCTATACCGGGACAAGGCGGCGTCTGGCTACACCTTC. The whole variable domain, filled in from reference TRBV9 and TRBJ1-2, reads DSGVTQTPKHLITATGQRVTLRCSPRSGDLSVYWYQQSLDQGLQFLIQYYNGEERAKGNILERFSAQQFPDLHSELNLSSLELGDSALYFCASSLYRDKAASGYTFGSGTRLTVV.

V is TRBV6-6 and J is TRBJ2-5; 8 positions match TRBD2. CDR3 length: 15 residues. The J segment lost 11 bases and the V segment lost 2 bases, leaving 13 bases of the junction unmatched. CDR1 is MNHNY, CDR2 SVGAGI, per germline (reference sequence). DNA for the CDR3: TGTGCCAGCAGTTACAGGACGGGAGGGCCCGGTGAGCAGTACTTC. Its protein product is CASSYRTGGPGEQYF.

This clonotype was seen many times. The rearrangement uses TRBV3-1 and TRBJ2-7; 7 nucleotides match TRBD1. Germline V gene sequence: CDR1 LGHDT, CDR2 YNNKEL (reference sequence). The V segment lost 0 bases and the J segment 2 bases; nucleotides outside the gene matches: 4. The CDR3 contains 15 residues. The CDR3 sequence is CASSQDSGTAYEQYF. In DNA, the CDR3 is TGTGCCAGCAGCCAAGATAGTGGGACAGCCTACGAGCAGTACTTC.

The DNA of the CDR3 is TGTGCCAGCAGTTTATACGAGGGGACGGGGGAGCAGTACTTC. It is translated as CASSLYEGTGEQYF. V gene TRBV27 combines with J gene TRBJ2-7, with D possibly called TRBD1 or TRBD2 (5 bases each). The V end was cut by 1 base, the J end by 7 bases, with 14 bases between. CDR1 and CDR2 (germline): MNHEY, SMNVEV (reference sequence). There are 14 residues in the CDR3.

Here the CDR3 DNA reads TGTGCCAGCAATACAGCGACAGACAATGAGCAGTTCTTC. Translating gives CASNTATDNEQFF. The chain has TRBV12-3 or TRBV12-4 and TRBJ2-1; TRBD1 might be the D (5 bases). CDR3 length: 13 residues. V gave up 7 bases and J gave up 5 bases, with 12 bases separating them.

V usage is TRBV2 and J usage is TRBJ1-4; D is unclear. V lost 7 bases to trimming and J lost 4 bases, with 10 bases between them. The germline V gene has CDR1 SNHLY and CDR2 FYNNEI. There are 13 residues in the CDR3. This CDR3 is CASKREHNEKLFF. CDR3 bases: TGTGCCAGCAAGAGGGAGCATAATGAAAAACTGTTTTTT.